A selection of T cell receptor beta chains follows, all from one sample in a study of cytomegalovirus exposure and HLA in healthy donors. Profiled with immunoSEQ multiplex PCR; TCRdb holds only in-frame clones, not every one. The sample has about 200,000 clones; 81% are singletons. The sequenced sample consisted of PBMCs. The receptor set was obtained from a man aged 18-30 years in good health and CMV-seronegative. The CDR3 runs from the conserved cysteine through the conserved F or W. The D gene is left open where the match is weak. Clone size is not always given. Where it is, it says once, few, many or a class for expanded clones.

cdr3_length	v_call	d_call	j_call	clone_size	cdr3_aa	cdr3_nt
18	TRBV2	TRBD2	TRBJ2-7	-	CASSDKREGTIYSYEQYF	TGTGCCAGCAGTGACAAGCGGGAGGGTACCATATATTCCTACGAGCAGTACTTC
14	TRBV7-9	-	TRBJ2-1	few	CASSLGGLGNEQFF	TGTGCCAGCAGCTTAGGGGGACTGGGGAATGAGCAGTTCTTC
16	TRBV9	-	TRBJ2-5	-	CASSVATARRGETQYF	TGTGCCAGCAGCGTAGCTACAGCCCGTAGAGGGGAGACCCAGTACTTC
18	TRBV7-2	-	TRBJ2-6	once	CASSLVAFSTSGANVLTF	TGTGCCAGCAGCTTAGTAGCGTTCTCAACCTCTGGGGCCAACGTCCTGACTTTC
15	TRBV4-1	-	TRBJ2-7	-	CASSQEDSWAYEQYF	TGCGCCAGCAGCCAGGAGGACAGTTGGGCATACGAGCAGTACTTC
15	TRBV13	-	TRBJ1-2	once	CASSLSGGGHYGYTF	TGTGCCAGCAGCTTATCGGGGGGCGGTCACTATGGCTACACCTTC
17	TRBV9	TRBD1	TRBJ1-2	few	CASSVATLTGNREGYTF	TGTGCCAGCAGCGTAGCTACGTTGACAGGGAATCGTGAAGGCTACACCTTC
12	TRBV29-1	-	TRBJ1-2	-	CTLGGGDYGYTF	TGCACCCTGGGAGGGGGAGACTATGGCTACACCTTC
13	TRBV27	TRBD2	TRBJ2-7	-	CASSLGGGYEQYF	TGTGCCAGCAGTTTAGGGGGAGGGTACGAGCAGTACTTC
15	TRBV7-2	-	TRBJ1-2	few	CASSLAGARDYGYTF	TGTGCCAGCAGCTTAGCGGGGGCCCGCGACTATGGCTACACCTTC
17	TRBV30	TRBD2	TRBJ2-2	once	CAWRGLAGESSTGELFF	TGTGCCTGGAGAGGACTAGCGGGAGAGTCAAGCACCGGGGAGCTGTTTTTT
12	TRBV7-2	-	TRBJ2-5	few	CASSLRPRDQYF	TGTGCCAGCAGCTTACGCCCCCGGGACCAGTACTTC
16	TRBV15	-	TRBJ1-3	-	CATSRDPGSSGNTIYF	TGTGCCACCAGCAGAGATCCGGGATCCTCTGGAAACACCATATATTTT
18	TRBV5-6	TRBD1	TRBJ2-1	few	CASSRDRAIVSSYNEQFF	TGTGCCAGCAGCCGGGACAGGGCAATAGTTTCCTCCTACAATGAGCAGTTCTTC
13	TRBV6-5	-	TRBJ2-2	-	CASRDTNTGELFF	TGTGCCAGCAGGGACACAAACACCGGGGAGCTGTTTTTT
15	TRBV7-7	TRBD1	TRBJ2-2	-	CASSLGTGNTGELFF	TGTGCTAGCAGCTTGGGGACAGGAAACACCGGGGAGCTGTTTTTT
14	TRBV27	TRBD1	TRBJ1-1	-	CASSRRDRWTEAFF	TGTGCCAGCAGCCGGAGGGACAGATGGACTGAAGCTTTCTTT